The 18 T cell receptor beta chains given below trace back to one sample, sequenced in a study of CD8 T cells in Susac syndrome. cDNA came from approximately 0.5 to 1 ug RNA primed by random hexamers. From the immunoSEQ multiplex PCR reads, TCRdb called clonotypes with MiXCR, one entry per CDR3 protein. The sample holds approximately 210,000 distinct CDR3 sequences, about 94% seen once. Sequenced sample: CD4+ T cells from PBMCs. The receptors were sampled from a human donor with Susac syndrome.

The CDR3 here is CASTNRAGGSKNTEAFF. CDR3 in DNA: TGTGCCAGCACTAATCGGGCAGGGGGCTCCAAAAACACTGAAGCTTTCTTT. The chain recombines TRBV7-8 with TRBJ1-1; 8 bases are a match to TRBD1. J gave up 2 bases and V 7 bases, and 15 bases lay outside the gene matches. Germline V CDR1 and CDR2: SGHVS, FQNEAQ. The CDR3 is 17 amino acids.

The chain joins TRBV4-2 to TRBJ1-2, with D maybe TRBD1 (6 bases). Germline V lookup: CDR1 LGHNA, CDR2 YNFKEQ. Trimming removed 0 bases from V and 3 bases from J, with 11 bases in between. The CDR3 extends over 15 amino acids. The CDR3 DNA is TGTGCCAGCAGCCAAGACGGGGGCAGGGACTATGGCTACACCTTC. This encodes CASSQDGGRDYGYTF.

This rearrangement joins TRBV3-1 to TRBJ1-3, with 7 positions matching TRBD1. CDR3 length: 14 amino acids. Germline assignment: CDR1 LGHDT and CDR2 YNNKEL (reference sequence). V was pared by 5 bases and J by 7 bases, with 8 bases of the junction left unmatched. The CDR3 DNA reads TGTGCCAGCAGCAGCCTTATCAGGGGGAACACCATATATTTT. The encoded protein is CASSSLIRGNTIYF.

Only one count was recorded for this clonotype. This chain connects TRBV4-2 to TRBJ1-6, with TRBD1 as a possible D gene (6 bases). With 5 bases removed from V and 9 bases from J, the gap between germline ends came to 20 bases. The germline V gene has CDR1 LGHNA and CDR2 YNFKEQ. CDR3 length: 16 amino acids. The CDR3 DNA reads as TGTGCCAGCAGCAGGGAGCTAGGGGGTAGTTTTTCACCCCTCCACTTT. Its translation is CASSRELGGSFSPLHF.

V usage is TRBV6-5 and J usage is TRBJ2-1; 7 nucleotides align to TRBD1. CDR3 length: 14 amino acids. V lost 6 bases and J lost 2; bases outside the gene matches: 4. Per germline, CDR1 MNHEY and CDR2 SVGAGI. The CDR3 sequence is CASRGTVAYNEQFF. CDR3 coding DNA: TGTGCCAGCAGAGGGACAGTTGCCTACAATGAGCAGTTCTTC.

DNA of the CDR3: TGTGCCAGCAGCTCCTACCTTCAGGGAACTGAAGCTTTCTTT. It is translated as CASSSYLQGTEAFF. The chain has TRBV5-4 and TRBJ1-1; D possibly corresponds to TRBD1 (5 bases). The germline CDR1 and CDR2 sequences are SGHNT and YYREEE (reference sequence). Trimming left V 3 bases short and J 5 bases short, with 14 bases between. The CDR3 contains 14 residues.

This clonotype was observed a single time. V is TRBV11-3 and J is TRBJ2-1; the D gene is possibly TRBD2 (6 bases). Looked up from germline, CDR1 is SGHNT and CDR2 is YENEEA. This CDR3 has 14 residues. V lost 2 bases and J 10 bases, leaving 15 bases between the germline ends. The CDR3, as DNA: TGTGCCAGCAGCTTAACTAGCCAGGCTCGCGAGCAGTTCTTC. Residues: CASSLTSQAREQFF.

The chain recombines TRBV20-1 with TRBJ1-2; a weak D match, TRBD1 (5 bases). V dropped 4 bases and J dropped 6 bases, with 15 bases sitting between them. The germline V gene has CDR1 DFQATT and CDR2 SNEGSKA (reference sequence). This CDR3 is built from 13 residues. The DNA for the CDR3 is TGCAGTGCTACCTCAGGGCTCCGGGATGGCTACACCTTC. Its protein product is CSATSGLRDGYTF.

The gene calls are TRBV7-9 and TRBJ1-1; the D gene is possibly TRBD1 (6 bases). CDR3 length: 11 residues. Germline CDR1 is SEHNR and CDR2 is FQNEAQ (reference sequence). The V and J ends lost 6 bases and 11 bases respectively, with 13 bases between them. The DNA of the CDR3 is TGTGCCAGCAGGGGAACAGGGATGGCTTTCTTT. Translating it yields CASRGTGMAFF.

This clonotype was detected only a few times. The V call is TRBV25-1, the J call TRBJ1-1, with D perhaps matching TRBD1 (5 bases). CDR3 length: 13 residues. Trimming stripped 3 bases from V and 1 base from J, with 6 bases between. Looked up from germline, CDR1 is MGHDK and CDR2 is SYGVNS. CDR3 residues: CASSEGGNTEAFF. DNA of the CDR3: TGTGCCAGCAGTGAGGGGGGGAACACTGAAGCTTTCTTT.

The rearrangement links TRBV30 to TRBJ1-2, with TRBD1 matching 9 bases. V trimming: 5 bases; J trimming: 2 bases; junction bases outside the gene matches: 12. The germline CDR1 and CDR2 sequences are GTSNPN and SVGIG (reference sequence). This CDR3 region has 16 residues. The chain's CDR3 is CAWLAGQGLSNYGYTF. The CDR3, as DNA: TGTGCCTGGCTCGCGGGACAGGGTTTGTCCAACTATGGCTACACCTTC.

The chain has TRBV6-5 and TRBJ2-2; 7 bases match TRBD2. Germline-derived CDR1 and CDR2 are MNHEY and SVGAGI. J was trimmed by 4 bases and V by 6 bases; bases with no gene match: 5. CDR3 length equals 14 residues. CDR3 in DNA: TGTGCCAGCAGCCGAGCGGGGATCACCGGGGAGCTGTTTTTT. Translation: CASSRAGITGELFF.

This chain joins TRBV29-1 and TRBJ1-1, with D possibly TRBD1 on 5 matching bases. The CDR3 has 13 amino acids. Germline CDR1 reads SQVTM; CDR2 reads ANQGSEA. Trimming took 4 bases from V and 1 from J, leaving 10 bases between them. The CDR3 region is CSVGSGQNTEAFF. As DNA, the CDR3 is TGCAGCGTTGGGTCCGGACAGAACACTGAAGCTTTCTTT.

This clonotype is a singleton in its sample. The rearrangement links TRBV12-5 to TRBJ2-3; 10 bases align to TRBD2. Trimming took 6 bases from V and 2 from J; bases not matched to a gene: 8. The CDR3 consists of 16 residues. Looked up from germline, CDR1 is LGHNT and CDR2 is FRNRAP. For the CDR3, the DNA is TGTGCTAGTGGCCAGCGGGAGGGGGGCATCACAGATACGCAGTATTTT. This encodes CASGQREGGITDTQYF.

The rearrangement links TRBV6-5 to TRBJ1-5, with 8 bases matching TRBD1. Losses at the gene ends were 5 bases for V and 5 bases for J; bases not matched to a gene: 2. The length of the CDR3 is 13 residues. Germline CDR1 reads MNHEY; CDR2 reads SVGAGI. CDR3 in amino acids: CASSRQGHQPQHF. The DNA of the CDR3 is TGTGCCAGCAGTCGACAGGGGCATCAGCCCCAGCATTTT.

J is TRBJ2-3 and V is TRBV9; 11 nucleotides agree with TRBD2. CDR1 is SGDLS, CDR2 YYNGEE, per germline. J was trimmed by 0 bases and V by 3 bases; bases with no gene match: 9. This CDR3 contains 18 residues. This chain's CDR3 is CASSATSGGYSSTDTQYF. CDR3 coding DNA: TGTGCCAGCAGCGCCACTAGCGGGGGTTACTCTAGCACAGATACGCAGTATTTT.

The V and J genes are TRBV18 and TRBJ2-7; tentatively, D is TRBD1 (5 bases). This CDR3 comprises 14 residues. Germline V gene lookup returns CDR1 KGHSH and CDR2 LQKENI. The germline V and J ends were trimmed by 2 bases and 5 bases, with 13 bases remaining between them. The CDR3 DNA follows: TGTGCCAGCTCACCAGGACAAGGGCTGGACGAGCAGTACTTC. Translating it yields CASSPGQGLDEQYF.

The chain is built from TRBV28 and TRBJ2-7; tentative D call: TRBD1 (6 bases). The CDR3 is 16 residues long. CDR1 is MDHEN and CDR2 is SYDVKM in the germline V gene. V gave up 5 bases and J gave up 3 bases, with 20 bases separating them. This CDR3 reads CASSARPGHGGYEQYF. In DNA form, the CDR3 reads TGTGCCAGCAGTGCTCGTCCGGGACACGGCGGCTACGAGCAGTACTTC.